This T cell receptor beta chain was captured by sequencing in a study of blood T cells in healthy people across ages. Study-wide points: It was held that the diversity estimates obtained from one million T cells were underestimates. Whereas aged donors had fewer naive CD4+ cells, long-lived donors had more of them and higher diversity.

It was with a sample-barcoded 5' primer and a J-beta primer mix that a second PCR of roughly 7 to 12 cycles was run. TCRdb reprocessed the 5' RACE reads with MiXCR, giving one entry per CDR3 protein. The top ten clones hold about 20% of a sample with just under 750,000 distinct CDR3 sequences, 22% of them seen once. V gave up 5 bases and J gave up 7 bases, with 18 bases separating them. In germline, CDR1 is KGHSH, CDR2 LQKENI. CDR3 length: 15 amino acids. This clonotype turned up a few times. Its cognate antigen is unknown. The origin of this receptor is a man between 65 and 85 years old in good health. This chain joins TRBV18 and TRBJ2-1, with D perhaps TRBD1 (5 bases). Sequenced material: blood. CDR3 DNA: TGTGCCAGCTCATCGGATCGACAGAGGCGGAATGAGCAGTTCTTC. It yields the protein CASSSDRQRRNEQFF.